A selection of T cell receptor beta chains follows, all from one sample in a study of T cells in Graves' hyperthyroidism and ophthalmopathy. TCRdb reprocessed the multiplex PCR reads via MiXCR and lists one record per CDR3 protein. The sample lists roughly 500,000 distinct CDR3 sequences; around 15% were seen once. Material for sequencing was blood. The receptors shown here come from a woman in her thirties with Graves' ophthalmopathy. The CDR3 runs from the conserved cysteine through the conserved F or W. A D gene is named only where the DNA matches it firmly. Expanded clones are given a class, and other clones once, few, many or no size at all.

d_call clone_size j_call v_call cdr3_aa cdr3_nt
- many TRBJ2-7 TRBV7-2 CASSSALEYIYEQYF TGTGCCAGCAGCTCAGCCTTAGAGTATATCTACGAGCAGTACTTC
- - TRBJ1-1 TRBV6-7 CASSYRVEGDRKRGFGTEAFF TGTGCCAGCAGTTACAGGGTCGAGGGAGACAGGAAAAGGGGGTTCGGCACTGAAGCTTTCTTT
TRBD2 - TRBJ2-5 TRBV24-1 CATSVGLAGSETQYF TGTGCCACCAGTGTTGGACTAGCGGGATCGGAGACCCAGTACTTC
TRBD1 many TRBJ2-4 TRBV30 CAWSGEGQGRSAAKNIQYF TGTGCCTGGAGTGGGGAGGGACAGGGGCGAAGTGCGGCCAAAAACATTCAGTACTTC
- - TRBJ2-4 TRBV3-1 CASSQELATLAKNIQYF TGTGCCAGCAGCCAAGAGTTGGCTACTTTAGCCAAAAACATTCAGTACTTC
TRBD2 many TRBJ2-7 TRBV5-1 CASSLLPSGSIEQYF TGCGCCAGCAGCTTGTTACCTAGCGGGAGTATCGAGCAGTACTTC
- many TRBJ2-5 TRBV10-3 CAISESGQQETQYF TGTGCCATCAGTGAGTCAGGGCAGCAAGAGACCCAGTACTTC
TRBD1 once TRBJ2-5 TRBV6-1 CASSLRDRGGTRYF TGTGCCAGCAGTCTCCGGGACAGGGGCGGGACCCGGTACTTC
TRBD2 many TRBJ2-3 TRBV30 CAWSVSLAGGPQYF TGTGCCTGGAGTGTGTCGCTAGCGGGAGGGCCGCAGTATTTT
- - TRBJ2-3 TRBV27 CASRGSSHTQYF TGTGCCAGCAGAGGTAGCTCGCATACGCAGTATTTT
TRBD2 few TRBJ2-7 TRBV28 CASSLSSGRGSYEQYF TGTGCCAGCAGTTTGTCTAGCGGGAGAGGTTCCTACGAGCAGTACTTC
TRBD1 many TRBJ2-2 TRBV6-4 CASSGTGDTGELFF TGTGCCAGCAGTGGGACAGGGGACACCGGGGAGCTGTTTTTT
- many TRBJ2-1 TRBV11-1 CASSLRFAASLGHNEQFF TGTGCCAGCAGCTTAAGATTTGCAGCCTCCTTGGGACACAATGAGCAGTTCTTC
- many TRBJ1-5 TRBV6-1 CASSEVGAGNQPQHF TGTGCCAGCAGTGAGGTGGGGGCAGGAAATCAGCCCCAGCATTTT
- many TRBJ2-7 TRBV7-8 CASSLGGHPVEQYF TGTGCCAGCAGCTTGGGTGGACACCCTGTCGAGCAGTACTTC
TRBD1 - TRBJ2-2 TRBV6-1 CASSRPGQGTTGELFF TGTGCCAGCAGTAGGCCGGGACAGGGAACCACCGGGGAGCTGTTTTTT
- - TRBJ2-7 TRBV4-1 CASSQETWDEQYF TGCGCCAGCAGCCAGGAAACATGGGACGAGCAGTACTTC
TRBD1 few TRBJ2-5 TRBV24-1 CATSDDEGAESSQETQYF TGTGCCACCAGTGATGATGAGGGGGCAGAATCCAGCCAAGAGACCCAGTACTTC
- - TRBJ2-5 TRBV29-1 CSVRTEIQETQYF TGCAGCGTTAGGACGGAAATTCAAGAGACCCAGTACTTC
TRBD2 - TRBJ2-7 TRBV7-9 CASSSFKTSGYEQYF TGTGCCAGCAGCTCCTTTAAGACTAGCGGCTACGAGCAGTACTTC
- - TRBJ1-1 TRBV12-3/TRBV12-4 CASSFGSGSNTEAFF TGTGCCAGCAGTTTTGGGAGCGGCAGCAACACTGAAGCTTTCTTT
TRBD1 many TRBJ2-7 TRBV28 CASSGGRAYEQYF TGTGCCAGCTCAGGGGGTAGAGCCTACGAGCAGTACTTC
- many TRBJ2-7 TRBV7-2 CASSLARGSYEQYF TGTGCCAGCAGCTTAGCGAGGGGTTCCTACGAGCAGTACTTC
TRBD1 - TRBJ2-6 TRBV7-9 CASSLVLTMGQGSSGANVLTF TGTGCCAGCAGCTTAGTTTTAACTATGGGACAGGGAAGCTCTGGGGCCAACGTCCTGACTTTC
- - TRBJ2-1 TRBV7-3 CASSLIAASYNEQSF TGTGCCAGCAGCTTAATAGCCGCGTCCTACAATGAGCAGTCCTTC
- - TRBJ2-1 TRBV9 CASSVGGAGRDEQFF TGTGCCAGCAGCGTAGGCGGGGCGGGTCGGGATGAGCAGTTCTTC
TRBD1 - TRBJ1-5 TRBV7-9 CASSPDRGRGSGSNQPQHF TGTGCCAGCAGCCCAGACAGGGGGCGCGGGTCCGGTAGCAATCAGCCCCAGCATTTT
TRBD1 few TRBJ1-1 TRBV6-2/TRBV6-3 CASRGGQGARTEAFF TGTGCCAGCAGAGGGGGACAGGGGGCGCGCACTGAAGCTTTCTTT
- - TRBJ2-5 TRBV20-1 CSASDNQETQYF TGCAGTGCTAGTGACAACCAAGAGACCCAGTACTTC
TRBD1 few TRBJ2-7 TRBV7-9 CASSRPATGTAGSYEQYF TGTGCCAGCAGCCGACCGGCAACCGGGACAGCAGGCTCCTACGAGCAGTACTTC
- - TRBJ2-2 TRBV6-1 CASSPRQSGELFF TGTGCCAGCAGTCCCCGGCAGTCCGGGGAGCTGTTTTTT
- few TRBJ2-5 TRBV3-2 CASSPNLDSKETQYF TGTGCCAGCAGCCCCAATCTCGATTCCAAAGAGACCCAGTACTTC
- many TRBJ2-3 TRBV3-1 CASSRRTTTDTQYF TGTGCCAGCAGCCGACGGACTACTACTGATACGCAGTATTTT
- many TRBJ2-5 TRBV3-1 CASSQATSQGETQYF TGTGCCAGCAGCCAAGCTACTAGCCAGGGAGAGACCCAGTACTTC
- few TRBJ2-1 TRBV11-2 CASSLDPTTNEQFF TGTGCCAGCAGCTTAGATCCTACTACCAATGAGCAGTTCTTC
TRBD2 few TRBJ2-1 TRBV15 CATSRDFRLAGDNEQFF TGTGCCACCAGCAGAGATTTTCGGCTAGCGGGAGACAATGAGCAGTTCTTC
- many TRBJ2-1 TRBV6-2/TRBV6-3 CASSYSLWSRQGHEQFF TGTGCCAGCAGTTACTCCCTTTGGTCTAGACAAGGGCATGAGCAGTTCTTC
TRBD1 many TRBJ2-1 TRBV27 CASSFTDRNYNEQFF TGTGCCAGCAGTTTTACGGACAGGAACTACAATGAGCAGTTCTTC
- - TRBJ2-7 TRBV19 CASSIVDSPYEQYF TGTGCCAGTAGTATCGTGGACAGCCCCTACGAGCAGTACTTC
TRBD1 many TRBJ2-2 TRBV20-1 CSAESRDRETGELFF TGCAGTGCTGAAAGCCGGGACAGGGAGACCGGGGAGCTGTTTTTT
- - TRBJ1-2 TRBV19 CASSIFGGGDYGYTF TGTGCCAGTAGTATATTTGGAGGGGGTGACTATGGCTACACCTTC
- many TRBJ2-1 TRBV11-2 CASSLELVGYNEQFF TGTGCCAGCAGCTTAGAACTAGTGGGGTACAATGAGCAGTTCTTC
- - TRBJ2-2 TRBV2 CASSEGGTTGELFF TGTGCCAGCAGTGAAGGTGGGACTACCGGGGAGCTGTTTTTT
- few TRBJ2-1 TRBV6-1 CASRTDNEQFF TGTGCCAGTCGGACAGACAATGAGCAGTTCTTC
- few TRBJ1-3 TRBV2 CASSEARQVSGNTIYF TGTGCCAGCAGTGAAGCCCGGCAGGTCTCTGGAAACACCATATATTTT
TRBD2 many TRBJ2-1 TRBV30 CAWNSGRGYNEQFF TGTGCCTGGAATAGCGGGAGGGGGTACAATGAGCAGTTCTTC
- many TRBJ2-3 TRBV20-1 CSATDLGPDTQYF TGCAGTGCTACGGACCTAGGGCCAGATACGCAGTATTTT
TRBD1 many TRBJ1-3 TRBV9 CASSLAQGPGNTIYF TGTGCCAGCAGCTTAGCACAGGGGCCTGGAAACACCATATATTTT
- few TRBJ2-1 TRBV28 CASSPSGTLYNEQFF TGTGCCAGCAGCCCCTCCGGGACACTATACAATGAGCAGTTCTTC
- many TRBJ2-2 TRBV6-2/TRBV6-3 CASRRGGELFF TGTGCCAGCAGGAGGGGCGGGGAGCTGTTTTTT
TRBD1 - TRBJ2-5 TRBV6-1 CASSRGQGARETQYF TGTGCCAGCAGCCGTGGACAGGGGGCCCGAGAGACCCAGTACTTC
- few TRBJ2-1 TRBV30 CARDVDYNEQFF TGTGCACGAGATGTGGACTACAATGAGCAGTTCTTC
- - TRBJ2-5 TRBV19 CASSTEPGFQETQYF TGTGCCAGTAGTACCGAACCGGGATTTCAGGAGACCCAGTACTTC